What follows are 20 T cell receptor beta chains derived from one specimen sequenced in a study of T-cell memory formation after mild COVID-19. From the 5' RACE reads, TCRdb called clonotypes with MiXCR, one entry per CDR3 protein. Of approximately 570,000 distinct CDR3 sequences in the sample, around 17% were seen once. Sequences were obtained from PBMCs or a T cell subset sorted from them (not recorded which). The source is an adult woman who had mild COVID-19 (a few samples of this study predate the infection). Cell type and time point are not known.

This clonotype turned up a few times. The chain is built from TRBV4-1 and TRBJ2-7; TRBD2 aligns across 15 bases. V gave up 4 bases and J gave up 4 bases; unmatched junction bases: 11. Germline CDR1 MGHRA, CDR2 YSYEKL. This CDR3 is built from 18 residues. CDR3 protein: CASSLQLWTSGGEYEQYF. CDR3 DNA sequence: TGCGCCAGCAGCCTACAGCTTTGGACTAGCGGGGGGGAGTACGAGCAGTACTTC.

This clonotype was seen only a few times. V gene TRBV25-1 combines with J gene TRBJ1-5, with 7 positions matching TRBD1. V was clipped by 1 base and J by 6 bases; unmatched bases: 6. The CDR3 has 15 amino acids. CDR1 and CDR2 (germline): MGHDK, SYGVNS. In DNA, the CDR3 is TGTGCCAGCAGTGAATCAGGGGGGATCGGTCAGCCCCAGCATTTT. The encoded protein is CASSESGGIGQPQHF.

V gene TRBV7-2 combines with J gene TRBJ2-1; TRBD2 matches 8 bases. The CDR3 extends over 17 amino acids. In germline, CDR1 is SGHTA, CDR2 FQGNSA. V was pared by 5 bases and J by 0 bases, with 9 bases of the junction left unmatched. The CDR3 here is CASSHGRGFYSYNEQFF. In DNA, the CDR3 is TGTGCCAGCAGCCACGGGAGGGGGTTCTACTCCTACAATGAGCAGTTCTTC. Full variable domain (rest looked up from reference TRBV7-2 and TRBJ2-1): GAGVSQSPSNKVTEKGKDVELRCDPISGHTALYWYRQSLGQGLEFLIYFQGNSAPDKSGLPSDRFSAERTGGSVSTLTIQRTQQEDSAVYLCASSHGRGFYSYNEQFFGPGTRLTVL.

The J gene is TRBJ2-4, the V gene TRBV15; 14 positions match TRBD2. The V gene's germline CDR1 is LNHNV and CDR2 YYDKDF (reference sequence). Germline trimming cut 5 bases from V and 8 bases from J; bases unmatched to any gene: 20. There are 20 residues in the CDR3. The CDR3 reads CATSPGPGLAGGSKWDIQYF. The DNA of the CDR3 is TGTGCCACCAGCCCAGGTCCCGGACTAGCGGGAGGAAGCAAGTGGGACATTCAGTACTTC.

This chain uses TRBV6-1 with TRBJ2-7; tentative D call: TRBD1 (5 bases). Germline V lookup: CDR1 MNHNS, CDR2 SASEGT. The CDR3 has 13 amino acids. V was trimmed by 7 bases and J by 6 bases, leaving 16 bases between them. CDR3 coding DNA: TGTGCCAGCAAGTTCGGACAACCTGCCGAGCAGTACTTC. Its translation: CASKFGQPAEQYF.

V and J are TRBV24-1 and TRBJ2-4; 12 positions agree with TRBD1. Trimming took 5 bases from V and 6 from J; bases not matched to a gene: 4. The CDR3 covers 15 residues. Germline loops: CDR1 KGHDR, CDR2 SFDVKD. CDR3 in DNA: TGTGCCACCAGTGCCGGGACAGGGGGCGCAAACATTCAGTACTTC. Protein product: CATSAGTGGANIQYF.

This clonotype was detected a few times. The rearrangement uses TRBV7-2 and TRBJ2-7, with 7 bases that match TRBD2. Germline V gives CDR1 SGHTA, CDR2 FQGNSA. V gave up 4 bases and J gave up 5 bases; unmatched junction bases: 11. The CDR3 consists of 15 residues. Written as DNA, the CDR3 is TGTGCCAGCAGCTCCCGAGGACTAGATCTCGACGAGCAGTACTTC. Its protein product is CASSSRGLDLDEQYF.

V and J are TRBV5-1 and TRBJ1-2; TRBD1 matches 12 bases. Germline loops: CDR1 SGHRS, CDR2 YFSETQ. Germline trimming cut 0 bases from V and 6 bases from J; bases unmatched to any gene: 6. This CDR3 is built from 16 residues. CDR3 sequence: CASSLEPGQGANGYTF. The CDR3 DNA sequence: TGCGCCAGCAGCTTGGAACCGGGACAGGGGGCGAATGGCTACACCTTC.

This clonotype was seen a few times. The chain links TRBV7-8 to TRBJ1-1; D is undetermined. V lost 2 bases and J lost 5, with 12 bases in between. The CDR3 runs 14 residues. Per the germline V gene, CDR1 is SGHVS and CDR2 is FQNEAQ. The CDR3 reads CASSLRRVETEAFF. CDR3 in DNA: TGTGCCAGCAGCTTAAGGAGGGTGGAAACTGAAGCTTTCTTT.

This clonotype came up a few times. V is TRBV12-5 and J is TRBJ2-1; 7 nucleotides line up with TRBD2. Germline assignment: CDR1 LGHNT and CDR2 FRNRAP. J gave up 1 base and V 6 bases, and 24 bases lay outside the gene matches. This CDR3 has 21 amino acids. CDR3 protein: CASGALLWGFRGRESYNEQFF. CDR3 DNA sequence: TGTGCTAGTGGGGCCTTGTTGTGGGGGTTCCGCGGGCGGGAGTCCTACAATGAGCAGTTCTTC.

This clonotype was counted only a few times. This chain uses TRBV19 with TRBJ2-7; D is undetermined. The CDR3 spans 11 residues. Germline CDR1 LNHDA, CDR2 SQIVND (reference sequence). Trimming stripped 3 bases from V and 4 bases from J, with 4 bases between. CDR3 region: CASSMGYEQYF. As DNA, the CDR3 is TGTGCCAGTAGTATGGGGTACGAGCAGTACTTC.

This clonotype was found a few times. The chain carries TRBV24-1 and TRBJ1-5; D is unresolved. The V end was cut by 5 bases, the J end by 8 bases, with 15 bases between. CDR3 length: 14 amino acids. Per germline, CDR1 KGHDR and CDR2 SFDVKD. The CDR3: CATSGENPREPQHF. CDR3 in DNA: TGTGCCACCAGTGGTGAGAACCCGAGAGAGCCCCAGCATTTT.

This chain links TRBV24-1 with TRBJ1-1, with D possibly matching TRBD1 (5 bases). The germline V and J ends were trimmed by 5 bases and 4 bases, with 10 bases remaining between them. The CDR3 contains 13 residues. CDR1 and CDR2 (germline): KGHDR, SFDVKD. The CDR3 nucleotides read TGTGCCACCAGTGTCGGGGGAAGCACTGAAGCTTTCTTT. Translated: CATSVGGSTEAFF.

The genes are TRBV12-3 or TRBV12-4 and TRBJ2-7; the match to TRBD2 covers 11 bases. J gave up 2 bases and V 4 bases, and 13 bases lay outside the gene matches. The CDR3 is 18 amino acids. The CDR3 bases are TGTGCCAGCAGTTCGCTGACTCGGGCTAGCGGGGGGACCTACGAGCAGTACTTC. This encodes CASSSLTRASGGTYEQYF.

J is TRBJ2-2 and V is TRBV20-1; D possibly corresponds to TRBD2 (6 bases). Looked up from germline, CDR1 is DFQATT and CDR2 is SNEGSKA (reference sequence). CDR3 length: 14 amino acids. V gave up 6 bases and J gave up 6 bases, with 17 bases separating them. The CDR3 loop is CSAYRSGLPGELFF. The CDR3 bases are TGCAGTGCCTACCGAAGCGGGCTGCCCGGGGAGCTGTTTTTT.

This clonotype showed up just a few times. The J gene is TRBJ1-5, the V gene TRBV20-1; possible D gene TRBD1, 5 bases. Per germline, CDR1 DFQATT and CDR2 SNEGSKA (reference sequence). CDR3 length: 19 amino acids. V was trimmed by 4 bases and J by 11 bases, leaving 36 bases between them. CDR3 coding DNA: TGCAGTGCTAAACCCGGGACGGGTGAGGGAAAGTTGCGTGTGGGGTCCCAGCATTTT. Translated, it gives CSAKPGTGEGKLRVGSQHF.

This clonotype was seen many times. The rearrangement links TRBV5-1 to TRBJ2-5; the D gene is possibly TRBD1 (5 bases). The CDR3 is 13 amino acids. CDR1 SGHRS and CDR2 YFSETQ come from the germline V gene. The CDR3 coding sequence is TGCGCTAGCTCGCGCGGACAACAAGAGACCCAGTACTTC. This gives the protein CASSRGQQETQYF.

A few counts support this clonotype. The chain has TRBV7-7 and TRBJ2-5; 8 nucleotides align to TRBD2. The CDR3 length is 12 residues. Germline loops: CDR1 SSHAT, CDR2 FNYEAQ (reference sequence). CDR3 region: CASGMSQETQYF. The CDR3 DNA is TGTGCTAGCGGGATGTCCCAAGAGACCCAGTACTTC. The full variable domain, its missing parts supplied by reference TRBV7-7 and TRBJ2-5, is GAGVSQSPRYKVTKRGQDVTLRCDPISSHATLYWYQQALGQGPEFLTYFNYEAQPDKSGLPSDRFSAERPEGSISTLTIQRTEQRDSAMYRCASGMSQETQYFGPGTRLLVL.

The V and J genes are TRBV25-1 and TRBJ2-5, with TRBD1 as a possible D gene (6 bases). Germline V lookup: CDR1 MGHDK, CDR2 SYGVNS. The CDR3 extends over 14 amino acids. Trimming stripped 2 bases from V and 3 bases from J, with 10 bases between. This chain's CDR3 is CASSETGMEETQYF. The CDR3 nucleotides read TGTGCCAGCAGTGAAACAGGGATGGAAGAGACCCAGTACTTC. Full variable domain (rest looked up from reference TRBV25-1 and TRBJ2-5): EADIYQTPRYLVIGTGKKITLECSQTMGHDKMYWYQQDPGMELHLIHYSYGVNSTEKGDLSSESTVSRIRTEHFPLTLESARPSHTSQYLCASSETGMEETQYFGPGTRLLVL.

There are a few counts of this clonotype. The chain couples TRBV5-5 to TRBJ1-1; TRBD1 matches at 7 bases. The CDR3 has 16 amino acids. With 3 bases clipped from V and 1 base from J, the junction kept 9 bases outside the gene matches. Germline V gene sequence: CDR1 SGHKS, CDR2 YYEKEE (reference sequence). CDR3 DNA: TGTGCCAGCAGCTCCTTTCGACAGGGCCAGAACACTGAAGCTTTCTTT. This gives the protein CASSSFRQGQNTEAFF.